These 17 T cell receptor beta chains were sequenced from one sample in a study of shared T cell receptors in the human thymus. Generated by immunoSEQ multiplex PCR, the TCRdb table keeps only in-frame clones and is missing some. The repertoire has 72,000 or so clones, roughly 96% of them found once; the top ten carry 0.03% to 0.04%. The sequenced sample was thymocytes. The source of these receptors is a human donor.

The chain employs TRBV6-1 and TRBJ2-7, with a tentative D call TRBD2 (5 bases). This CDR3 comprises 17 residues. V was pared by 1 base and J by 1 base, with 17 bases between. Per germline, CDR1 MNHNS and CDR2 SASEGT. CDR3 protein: CASSEEIRRGLSYEQYF. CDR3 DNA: TGTGCCAGCAGTGAAGAGATACGGAGAGGGTTATCCTACGAGCAGTACTTC.

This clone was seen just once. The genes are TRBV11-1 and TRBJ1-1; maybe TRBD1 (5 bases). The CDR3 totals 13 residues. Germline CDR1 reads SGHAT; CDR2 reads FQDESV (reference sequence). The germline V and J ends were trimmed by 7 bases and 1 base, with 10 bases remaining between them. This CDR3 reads CASTEGQNTEAFF. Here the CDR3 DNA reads TGTGCCAGCACCGAGGGGCAGAACACTGAAGCTTTCTTT. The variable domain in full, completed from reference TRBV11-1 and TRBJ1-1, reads EAEVAQSPRYKITEKSQAVAFWCDPISGHATLYWYRQILGQGPELLVQFQDESVVDDSQLPKDRFSAERLKGVDSTLKIQPAELGDSAMYLCASTEGQNTEAFFGQGTRLTVV.

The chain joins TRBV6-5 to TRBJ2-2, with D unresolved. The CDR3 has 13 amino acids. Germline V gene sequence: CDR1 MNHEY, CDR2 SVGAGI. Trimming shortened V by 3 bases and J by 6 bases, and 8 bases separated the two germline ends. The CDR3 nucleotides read TGTGCCAGCAGTTATTTTTCGGCCGGGGAGCTGTTTTTT. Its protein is CASSYFSAGELFF.

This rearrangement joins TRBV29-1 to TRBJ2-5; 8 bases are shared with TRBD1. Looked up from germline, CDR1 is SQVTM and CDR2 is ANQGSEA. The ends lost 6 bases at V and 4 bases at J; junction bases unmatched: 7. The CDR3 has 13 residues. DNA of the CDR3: TGCAGCGTCGGACAGGGAACGGGAGAGACCCAGTACTTC. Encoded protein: CSVGQGTGETQYF.

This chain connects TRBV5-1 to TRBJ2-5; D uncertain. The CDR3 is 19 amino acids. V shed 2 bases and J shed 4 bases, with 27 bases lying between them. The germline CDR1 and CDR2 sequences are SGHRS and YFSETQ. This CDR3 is CASSFYCDVRLQLRETQYF. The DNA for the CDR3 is TGCGCCAGCAGCTTCTACTGTGACGTTAGACTCCAACTTAGAGAGACCCAGTACTTC.

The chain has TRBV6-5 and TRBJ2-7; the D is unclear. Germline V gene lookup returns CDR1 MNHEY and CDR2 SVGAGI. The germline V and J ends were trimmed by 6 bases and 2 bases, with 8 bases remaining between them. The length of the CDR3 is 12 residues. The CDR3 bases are TGTGCCAGCAGAAGGAGACCCTACGAGCAGTACTTC. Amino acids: CASRRRPYEQYF.

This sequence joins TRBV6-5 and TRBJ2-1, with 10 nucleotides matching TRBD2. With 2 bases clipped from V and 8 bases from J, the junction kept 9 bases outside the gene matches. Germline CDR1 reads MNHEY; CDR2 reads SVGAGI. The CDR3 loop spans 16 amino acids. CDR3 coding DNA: TGTGCCAGCAGTTACCAGGGACTAGCGCAAGACCATGAGCAGTTCTTC. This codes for CASSYQGLAQDHEQFF.

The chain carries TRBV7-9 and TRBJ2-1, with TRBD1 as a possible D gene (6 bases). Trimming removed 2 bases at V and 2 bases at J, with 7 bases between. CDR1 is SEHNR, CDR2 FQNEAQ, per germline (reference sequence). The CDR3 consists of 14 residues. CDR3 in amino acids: CASSLTGPYNEQFF. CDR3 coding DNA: TGTGCCAGCAGCTTAACAGGGCCCTACAATGAGCAGTTCTTC. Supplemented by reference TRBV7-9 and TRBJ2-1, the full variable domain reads DTGVSQNPRHKITKRGQNVTFRCDPISEHNRLYWYRQTLGQGPEFLTYFQNEAQLEKSRLLSDRFSAERPKGSFSTLEIQRTEQGDSAMYLCASSLTGPYNEQFFGPGTRLTVL.

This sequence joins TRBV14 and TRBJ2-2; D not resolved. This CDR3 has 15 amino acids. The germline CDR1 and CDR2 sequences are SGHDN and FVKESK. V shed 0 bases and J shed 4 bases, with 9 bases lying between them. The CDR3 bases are TGTGCCAGCAGCCAAGAACCAGGCTCCACCGGGGAGCTGTTTTTT. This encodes CASSQEPGSTGELFF.

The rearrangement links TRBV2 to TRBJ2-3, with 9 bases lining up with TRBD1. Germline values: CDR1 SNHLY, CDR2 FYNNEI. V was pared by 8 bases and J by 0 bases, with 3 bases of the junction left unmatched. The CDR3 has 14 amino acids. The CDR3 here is CASVGTGSTDTQYF. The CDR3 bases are TGTGCCAGCGTCGGGACAGGGAGCACAGATACGCAGTATTTT.

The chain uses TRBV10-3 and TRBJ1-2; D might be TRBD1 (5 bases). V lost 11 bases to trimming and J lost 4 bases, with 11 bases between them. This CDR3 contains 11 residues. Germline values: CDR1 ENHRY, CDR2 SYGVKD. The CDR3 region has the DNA TGTGCCGTGGGGACTATCTATGGCTACACCTTC. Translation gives CAVGTIYGYTF.

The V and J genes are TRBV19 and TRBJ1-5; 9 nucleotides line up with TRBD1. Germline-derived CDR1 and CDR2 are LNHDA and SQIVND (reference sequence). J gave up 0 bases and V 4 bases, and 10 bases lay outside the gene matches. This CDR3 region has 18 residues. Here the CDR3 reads CASSTWDRVPASNQPQHF. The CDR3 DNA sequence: TGTGCCAGTAGTACATGGGACAGGGTACCTGCTAGCAATCAGCCCCAGCATTTT. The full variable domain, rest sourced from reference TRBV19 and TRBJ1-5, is DGGITQSPKYLFRKEGQNVTLSCEQNLNHDAMYWYRQDPGQGLRLIYYSQIVNDFQKGDIAEGYSVSREKKESFPLTVTSAQKNPTAFYLCASSTWDRVPASNQPQHFGDGTRLSIL.

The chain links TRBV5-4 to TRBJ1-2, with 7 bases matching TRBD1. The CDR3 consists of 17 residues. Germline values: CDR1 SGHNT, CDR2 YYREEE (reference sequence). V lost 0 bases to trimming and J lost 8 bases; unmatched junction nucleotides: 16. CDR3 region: CASSLANGGGISWGYTF. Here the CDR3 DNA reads TGTGCCAGCAGCTTGGCCAATGGAGGGGGCATTTCTTGGGGCTACACCTTC. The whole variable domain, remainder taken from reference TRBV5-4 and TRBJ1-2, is ETGVTQSPTHLIKTRGQQVTLRCSSQSGHNTVSWYQQALGQGPQFIFQYYREEENGRGNFPPRFSGLQFPNYSSELNVNALELDDSALYLCASSLANGGGISWGYTFGSGTRLTVV.

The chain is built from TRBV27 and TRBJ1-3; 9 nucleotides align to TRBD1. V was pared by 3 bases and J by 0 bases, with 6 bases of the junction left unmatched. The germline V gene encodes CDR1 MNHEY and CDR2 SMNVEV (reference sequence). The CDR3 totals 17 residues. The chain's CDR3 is CASSLTGTGSSGNTIYF. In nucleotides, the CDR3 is TGTGCCAGCAGTTTGACCGGGACAGGGAGCTCTGGAAACACCATATATTTT.

CDR3 bases: TGTGCCATCAGTGAGTCTCGTCTATACCCCACCGGGGAGCTGTTTTTT. It is translated as CAISESRLYPTGELFF. J is TRBJ2-2 and V is TRBV10-3; D gene ambiguous. V shed 0 bases and J shed 4 bases, with 12 bases lying between them. Germline assignment: CDR1 ENHRY and CDR2 SYGVKD. The CDR3 has 16 residues.

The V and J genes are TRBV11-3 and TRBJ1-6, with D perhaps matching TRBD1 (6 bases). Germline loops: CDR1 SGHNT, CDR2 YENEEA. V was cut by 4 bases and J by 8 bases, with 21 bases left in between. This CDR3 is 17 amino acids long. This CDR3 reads CASSCTPGQQEDSPLHF. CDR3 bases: TGTGCCAGCAGCTGTACACCGGGACAACAGGAGGATTCACCCCTCCACTTT.

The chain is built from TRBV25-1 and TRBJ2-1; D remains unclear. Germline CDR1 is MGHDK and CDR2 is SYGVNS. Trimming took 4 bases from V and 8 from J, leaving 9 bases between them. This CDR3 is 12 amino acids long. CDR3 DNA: TGTGCCAGCAGTGGTGGCATGGATGAGCAGTTCTTC. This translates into CASSGGMDEQFF.